Listed here are 8 T cell receptor beta chains from one sample, sequenced in a study of blood T cell repertoires in COVID-19. TCRdb keeps only in-frame clones here, not all; method: immunoSEQ multiplex PCR. The top ten clones hold around 3.3% of a sample with some 50,000 clones, around 83% of them seen once. The sequenced material came from PBMCs or T cells enriched from blood (not recorded which). All receptors come from a woman between 45 and 60 years old who had recovered from COVID-19.

The gene calls are TRBV9 and TRBJ1-3; D might be TRBD1 (6 bases). Trimming removed 4 bases at V and 3 bases at J, with 11 bases between. The CDR3 loop spans 14 amino acids. Germline V gene data show CDR1 as SGDLS and CDR2 as YYNGEE. The CDR3, as DNA: TGTGCCAGCAGCCTACAGGGTATTGGAAACACCATATATTTT. Residues: CASSLQGIGNTIYF.

J is TRBJ2-2 and V is TRBV6-9; 7 positions match TRBD1. Germline V gene lookup returns CDR1 MNHGY and CDR2 SVAAGI. The CDR3 consists of 15 residues. J was trimmed by 1 base and V by 4 bases; bases with no gene match: 3. CDR3 DNA sequence: TGTGCCAGCAGTTTCAACAGGGGGAACACCGGGGAGCTGTTTTTT. Protein sequence: CASSFNRGNTGELFF.

The J gene is TRBJ1-1, the V gene TRBV10-3, with D unresolved. The CDR3 consists of 12 residues. With 2 bases removed from V and 6 bases from J, the gap between germline ends came to 7 bases. CDR1 and CDR2 (germline): ENHRY, SYGVKD. This chain's CDR3 is CAISESRSEAFF. CDR3 in DNA: TGTGCCATCAGTGAGAGCAGGTCTGAAGCTTTCTTT.

The chain uses TRBV7-8 and TRBJ1-4, with 7 bases aligning to TRBD1. Germline V gene data show CDR1 as SGHVS and CDR2 as FQNEAQ. Trimming at V came to 5 bases and at J to 8 bases, leaving 11 bases not matched to a gene. The CDR3 length is 15 residues. DNA for the CDR3: TGTGCCAGCAGCGGCTTAGGGGGCGTCGTAGAAAAACTGTTTTTT. It encodes CASSGLGGVVEKLFF.

The chain carries TRBV19 and TRBJ2-5; tentative D call: TRBD2 (6 bases). The CDR3 is 16 amino acids. Germline V gene sequence: CDR1 LNHDA, CDR2 SQIVND (reference sequence). CDR3 coding DNA: TGTGCGTCCAGGGCAGCGGGCAGAACCCAGGGAGAGACCCAGTACTTC. Its protein is CASRAAGRTQGETQYF.

The CDR3 nucleotides are TGTGCCAGCAGTTTCTCCGGGACAGAACAAGAGACCCAGTACTTC. It specifies CASSFSGTEQETQYF. This sequence joins TRBV7-3 and TRBJ2-5, with 7 bases matching TRBD1. The CDR3 contains 15 residues. Germline CDR1 and CDR2: SGHTA and FQGTGA. V was clipped by 6 bases and J by 2 bases; unmatched bases: 9. Looking up the rest from reference TRBV7-3 and TRBJ2-5 gives the full variable domain: GAGVSQTPSNKVTEKGKYVELRCDPISGHTALYWYRQSLGQGPEFLIYFQGTGAADDSGLPNDRFFAVRPEGSVSTLKIQRTERGDSAVYLCASSFSGTEQETQYFGPGTRLLVL.

The chain employs TRBV15 and TRBJ2-1, with TRBD2 identical over 10 bases. This CDR3 spans 15 amino acids. CDR1 and CDR2 from the germline V gene are LNHNV and YYDKDF (reference sequence). Losses at the gene ends were 3 bases for V and 10 bases for J; bases not matched to a gene: 9. This chain's CDR3 is CATSSGIAGGGEQFF. CDR3 DNA: TGTGCCACCAGCAGCGGGATAGCGGGGGGTGGGGAGCAGTTCTTC.

V usage is TRBV5-1 and J usage is TRBJ2-3; 8 bases agree with TRBD1. CDR1 is SGHRS and CDR2 is YFSETQ in the germline V gene. With 3 bases clipped from V and 1 base from J, the junction kept 13 bases outside the gene matches. This CDR3 region has 18 residues. The CDR3 region is CASSSALIRGLRTDTQYF. CDR3 DNA: TGCGCCAGCAGCTCAGCCCTAATCAGGGGGCTTCGCACAGATACGCAGTATTTT.